This T cell receptor beta chain was profiled in a study of blood T cells in healthy people across ages. Germline lookup yields CDR1 SGHTA and CDR2 FQGNSA. V shed 5 bases, J shed 5 bases, and the junction held 7 bases outside the gene matches. The CDR3 is 15 residues long. This clonotype was observed many times. The second PCR ran roughly 7 to 11 cycles with a sample-barcoded 5' primer and J-beta primers. The authors tagged each cDNA molecule using a template-switch adaptor with 12 random nucleotides. TCRdb used MiXCR to reprocess the 5' RACE reads, holding one entry per CDR3 protein. The data contain 1.5 million to 2 million distinct CDR3 sequences, 28% of them singletons.

The chain uses TRBV7-2 and TRBJ2-1, with TRBD2 matching 9 bases. Sample: blood. This receptor was obtained from a woman aged 25 to 39 in good health. The DNA for the CDR3 is TGTGCCAGCAGCGACGAGCTAGCGGGAAACAATGAGCAGTTCTTC. Translation: CASSDELAGNNEQFF. Complete variable domain (other parts from reference TRBV7-2 and TRBJ2-1): GAGVSQSPSNKVTEKGKDVELRCDPISGHTALYWYRQSLGQGLEFLIYFQGNSAPDKSGLPSDRFSAERTGGSVSTLTIQRTQQEDSAVYLCASSDELAGNNEQFFGPGTRLTVL.